The 28 T cell receptor beta chains below were found in one sample sequenced in a study of regulatory T cells in long-lasting Graves disease. Stated time point: newly diagnosed GD, antithyroid drugs for less than 3 months. Isolated PBMC RNA provided the starting material for the TCR library. Combining iRepertoire HTBI primers with Arm-PCR of CDR3 regions, the authors built TCR beta libraries. One entry per CDR3 protein, called by TCRdb with MiXCR from the multiplex PCR reads. The sample has 500,000 or so distinct CDR3 sequences; approximately 16% are singletons. These data were also reused for a study on T cells in Graves' hyperthyroidism and ophthalmopathy.

The input for sequencing was peripheral blood mononuclear cells (PBMCs), taken at new diagnosis, from a patient treated with antithyroid drugs. The source of these receptors is a woman aged 35-65 years with Graves disease.

This clonotype occurred a few times. The rearrangement links TRBV25-1 to TRBJ1-1; D is possibly TRBD1 (5 bases). The CDR3 totals 13 residues. CDR1 and CDR2 (germline): MGHDK, SYGVNS. The V end lost 11 bases, the J end lost 4 bases, and 17 bases lay between the germline ends. CDR3 sequence reads: CASQPPGPTEAFF. In nucleotides, the CDR3 is TGTGCCTCGCAACCCCCAGGGCCCACTGAAGCTTTCTTT.

This clonotype was detected only a few times. The rearrangement links TRBV2 to TRBJ1-6; tentatively, D is TRBD1 (6 bases). There are 11 residues in the CDR3. The V end lost 8 bases, the J end lost 10 bases, and 9 bases lay between the germline ends. Germline-derived CDR1 and CDR2 are SNHLY and FYNNEI. CDR3 sequence reads: CASGGASPLHF. The CDR3 coding sequence is TGTGCCAGCGGGGGGGCCTCACCCCTCCACTTT.

This clonotype was detected ten times or more. The rearrangement uses TRBV30 and TRBJ1-5; possible D gene TRBD1, 6 bases. This CDR3 has 13 amino acids. V was cut by 0 bases and J by 5 bases, with 8 bases left in between. CDR1 and CDR2 (germline): GTSNPN, SVGIG (reference sequence). The CDR3 protein is CAWSVTGHQPQHF. As DNA, the CDR3 is TGTGCCTGGAGTGTAACAGGGCATCAGCCCCAGCATTTT.

This clonotype has at least ten counts. The chain couples TRBV12-3 or TRBV12-4 to TRBJ1-5; 7 bases line up with TRBD1. V shed 1 base, J shed 6 bases, and the junction held 12 bases outside the gene matches. The CDR3 covers 17 residues. The CDR3 nucleotides are TGTGCCAGCAGTTTAGATGACTACAGGGGAGTCAGTCAGCCCCAGCATTTT. Amino acids: CASSLDDYRGVSQPQHF.

Ten or more counts support this clonotype. The chain uses TRBV7-3 and TRBJ1-3; D may be TRBD1 (5 bases). V lost 3 bases and J lost 0, with 12 bases in between. This CDR3 is 16 amino acids long. Looked up from germline, CDR1 is SGHTA and CDR2 is FQGTGA. CDR3 amino acids: CASSLGRSFSGNTIYF. The CDR3 DNA reads as TGTGCCAGCAGCTTGGGGCGGTCCTTCTCTGGAAACACCATATATTTT. Combining the CDR3 with reference TRBV7-3 and TRBJ1-3 gives the whole variable domain GAGVSQTPSNKVTEKGKYVELRCDPISGHTALYWYRQSLGQGPEFLIYFQGTGAADDSGLPNDRFFAVRPEGSVSTLKIQRTERGDSAVYLCASSLGRSFSGNTIYFGEGSWLTVV.

This clonotype was counted at least ten times. The rearrangement uses TRBV2 and TRBJ2-5, with D unclear. Germline CDR1 reads SNHLY; CDR2 reads FYNNEI. Trimming removed 2 bases at V and 5 bases at J, with 6 bases between. The CDR3 length is 12 residues. As DNA, the CDR3 is TGTGCCAGCAGTGAAAACTCGGAGACCCAGTACTTC. It yields the protein CASSENSETQYF.

This clonotype showed up just a few times. The junction departs from germline at one end; a sequencing error may be responsible. J is TRBJ1-2 and V is TRBV2; D is unclear. From germline, CDR1 is SNHLY and CDR2 FYNNEI. There are 13 residues in the CDR3. The CDR3 region has the DNA TGTGCCAGCGGTGATAAGGAGGGCTATGGCTACACCTTC. Protein product: CASGDKEGYGYTF.

This clonotype occurred many times. This chain links TRBV12-3 or TRBV12-4 with TRBJ1-5; 7 bases agree with TRBD1. V lost 5 bases to trimming and J lost 0 bases; unmatched junction nucleotides: 4. CDR3 length equals 15 residues. CDR3 nucleotides: TGTGCCAGCAGTGCCAGGGGGAATAGCAATCAGCCCCAGCATTTT. Translated: CASSARGNSNQPQHF.

Ten or more counts support this clonotype. The chain combines TRBV6-1 with TRBJ2-5; the D is unclear. The CDR3 sequence is 10 residues long. The germline V gene encodes CDR1 MNHNS and CDR2 SASEGT. Trimming removed 7 bases from V and 5 bases from J, with 5 bases in between. The CDR3, as DNA: TGTGCCAGCATGGGGGAGACCCAGTACTTC. Residues: CASMGETQYF.

The chain employs TRBV27 and TRBJ2-1; 11 nucleotides match TRBD2. This CDR3 spans 15 amino acids. CDR1 is MNHEY, CDR2 SMNVEV, per germline (reference sequence). The V and J ends lost 1 base and 7 bases, in that order; junction bases with no gene match: 3. The CDR3 bases are TGTGCCAGCAGTTTATATCCTAGCGGGGGGAATGAGCAGTTCTTC. Translated: CASSLYPSGGNEQFF.

V usage is TRBV20-1 and J usage is TRBJ1-3; 7 bases match TRBD1. This CDR3 spans 14 amino acids. J was trimmed by 0 bases and V by 4 bases; bases with no gene match: 3. CDR1 and CDR2 from the germline V gene are DFQATT and SNEGSKA (reference sequence). The chain's CDR3 is CSAMGQSSGNTIYF. CDR3 nucleotides: TGCAGTGCTATGGGACAGAGCTCTGGAAACACCATATATTTT.

This clonotype was seen repeatedly, ten times or more. Germline is not matched at one junction end, which may reflect a read error. This chain connects TRBV5-1 to TRBJ2-1; tentatively, D is TRBD2 (6 bases). The germline V gene has CDR1 SGHRS and CDR2 YFSETQ. The CDR3 has 15 amino acids. The CDR3 loop is CASSPGTVSYNEQFF. The CDR3 coding sequence is TGTGCCAGCAGCCCCGGGACTGTCTCCTACAATGAGCAGTTCTTC.

This clonotype was found a few times. The germline gene is not matched at one end of the junction; a read error may be the cause. The V call is TRBV12-3 or TRBV12-4, the J call TRBJ2-7; D is undetermined. The CDR3 is 12 amino acids. CDR3 sequence (DNA): TGTGCCAGCGGTTTGACACACTACGAGCAGTACTTC. Translation: CASGLTHYEQYF.

In its sample, this clonotype was seen many times. The chain uses TRBV18 and TRBJ2-7, with TRBD1 matching over 7 bases. Germline V gene lookup returns CDR1 KGHSH and CDR2 LQKENI. The CDR3 totals 14 residues. Losses at the gene ends were 4 bases for V and 4 bases for J; bases not matched to a gene: 7. CDR3 sequence reads: CASSLRDRNYEQYF. CDR3 coding DNA: TGTGCCAGCTCACTCCGGGACAGAAATTACGAGCAGTACTTC.

The chain recombines TRBV11-2 with TRBJ1-4; maybe TRBD1 (5 bases). The germline gives CDR1 SGHAT, CDR2 FQNNGV. The CDR3 sequence is 16 residues long. The V end lost 1 base, the J end lost 5 bases, and 14 bases lay between the germline ends. The CDR3 bases are TGTGCCAGCAGCTTAGGGGGGTGGGGCCGGAATGAAAAACTGTTTTTT. It translates to CASSLGGWGRNEKLFF.

This clonotype was counted ten times or more. This chain joins TRBV12-3 or TRBV12-4 and TRBJ1-5; D is uncertain. V was trimmed by 6 bases and J by 0 bases, leaving 15 bases between them. This CDR3 spans 16 amino acids. The CDR3 DNA is TGTGCCAGCAGCCCCGGACGGAGATATAGCAATCAGCCCCAGCATTTT. This translates into CASSPGRRYSNQPQHF.

This clonotype was found many times. J is TRBJ1-4 and V is TRBV7-9; 10 bases align to TRBD1. The CDR3 extends over 15 amino acids. The ends lost 7 bases at V and 7 bases at J; junction bases unmatched: 9. The germline V gene encodes CDR1 SEHNR and CDR2 FQNEAQ (reference sequence). DNA of the CDR3: TGTGCCAGCAACCCGACAGGGGGCAGGAGTGAAAAACTGTTTTTT. Translation gives CASNPTGGRSEKLFF.

This rearrangement joins TRBV2 to TRBJ2-7; D possibly uses TRBD1 or TRBD2 (6 bases each). The CDR3 covers 15 residues. V shed 8 bases and J shed 4 bases, with 21 bases lying between them. Germline CDR1 reads SNHLY; CDR2 reads FYNNEI. In nucleotides, the CDR3 is TGTGCCAGCCAGGGGCGGCGGGGCGCCGGGTACGAGCAGTACTTC. Encoded protein: CASQGRRGAGYEQYF.

This clonotype was counted only a few times. The chain uses TRBV7-9 and TRBJ1-5; possible D gene TRBD1, 6 bases. Trimming stripped 5 bases from V and 4 bases from J, with 21 bases between. Germline CDR1 is SEHNR and CDR2 is FQNEAQ (reference sequence). The CDR3 runs 17 residues. This CDR3 is CASSPELGGLGNQPQHF. The CDR3 nucleotides read TGTGCCAGCAGCCCCGAGCTCGGGGGGCTGGGGAATCAGCCCCAGCATTTT.

This clonotype has ten or more counts. The V gene is TRBV3-1, the J gene TRBJ2-1; D is uncertain. The germline V gene encodes CDR1 LGHDT and CDR2 YNNKEL (reference sequence). CDR3 length equals 13 residues. V lost 8 bases, J lost 4 bases, and 12 bases lay in between. The CDR3 spells CASGLLRYNEQFF. For the CDR3, the DNA is TGTGCCAGCGGTCTGCTAAGATACAATGAGCAGTTCTTC.

This clonotype showed up many times. V is TRBV28 and J is TRBJ2-7; 7 nucleotides align to TRBD2. This CDR3 has 15 amino acids. CDR1 MDHEN and CDR2 SYDVKM come from the germline V gene. V trimming: 4 bases; J trimming: 0 bases; junction bases outside the gene matches: 6. The DNA of the CDR3 is TGTGCCAGCAGTTCGTCCCCTAGCGGCTCCTACGAGCAGTACTTC. This translates into CASSSSPSGSYEQYF.

The chain employs TRBV7-8 and TRBJ2-7; D perhaps matches TRBD1 (5 bases). The CDR3 covers 15 residues. The V gene's germline CDR1 is SGHVS and CDR2 FQNEAQ. Between the trimmed V and J ends, which lost 0 bases and 3 bases, there was a span of 12 bases. CDR3: CASSLARTPLYEQYF. The DNA of the CDR3 is TGTGCCAGCAGCTTAGCTCGGACACCCCTCTACGAGCAGTACTTC.

This clonotype was found many times. Here the CDR3 reads CASSFGGQNTEAFF. CDR3 coding DNA: TGCGCCAGCAGCTTTGGGGGGCAGAACACTGAAGCTTTCTTT. The chain links TRBV5-1 to TRBJ1-1; possibly TRBD1 for D (6 bases). The germline gives CDR1 SGHRS, CDR2 YFSETQ. V lost 2 bases and J lost 1, with 9 bases in between. The CDR3 totals 14 residues.

This clonotype was counted ten times or more. This chain joins TRBV6-5 and TRBJ1-1; 7 bases align to TRBD1. Germline-derived CDR1 and CDR2 are MNHEY and SVGAGI. The CDR3 loop spans 15 amino acids. V trimming: 4 bases; J trimming: 6 bases; junction bases outside the gene matches: 11. CDR3 DNA: TGTGCCAGCAGTTCCCAGACAGGGATCCGCGCTGAAGCTTTCTTT. This codes for CASSSQTGIRAEAFF.

V and J are TRBV30 and TRBJ1-6; D call uncertain. Looked up from germline, CDR1 is GTSNPN and CDR2 is SVGIG (reference sequence). This CDR3 has 13 amino acids. Trimming took off 0 bases at V and 7 bases at J, with 7 bases between the two ends. CDR3 in amino acids: CAWSVGPNSPLHF. The CDR3 DNA follows: TGTGCCTGGAGTGTTGGTCCCAATTCACCCCTCCACTTT.

This clonotype was observed a handful of times. The rearrangement joins TRBV18 to TRBJ1-3; no clear D gene. The CDR3 consists of 16 residues. Germline values: CDR1 KGHSH, CDR2 LQKENI. Trimming removed 3 bases from V and 0 bases from J, with 12 bases in between. The CDR3 reads CASSPLSGSSGNTIYF. CDR3 DNA: TGTGCCAGCTCACCTCTATCGGGTAGCTCTGGAAACACCATATATTTT.

This clonotype was observed at least ten times. V usage is TRBV6-1 and J usage is TRBJ2-5; TRBD1 might be the D (6 bases). The CDR3 has 13 residues. The ends were cut back, 6 bases at V and 5 bases at J, with 13 bases in the middle. Germline V gene lookup returns CDR1 MNHNS and CDR2 SASEGT. In DNA form, the CDR3 reads TGTGCCAGCAGCCGAACAGGGCCGGAGACCCAGTACTTC. Translated: CASSRTGPETQYF.

This clonotype was picked up many times. This sequence joins TRBV3-1 and TRBJ1-2, with D possibly being TRBD1 (6 bases). V shed 4 bases and J shed 8 bases, with 14 bases lying between them. The length of the CDR3 is 13 residues. Germline CDR1 LGHDT, CDR2 YNNKEL (reference sequence). The CDR3 region is CASSLSGAGGYTF. The DNA for the CDR3 is TGTGCCAGCAGCCTCTCAGGGGCGGGGGGCTACACCTTC.